Presented here are 31 T cell receptor beta chains from one specimen sequenced in a study of blood T cells in healthy people across ages. For the second PCR, which ran for about 7 to 11 cycles, a sample-barcoded 5' primer and a J-beta primer mix were used. Using its own MiXCR run on the 5' RACE reads, TCRdb lists one record per CDR3 protein. In the table there are about 970,000 distinct CDR3 sequences, 51% of which are singletons. Sequenced material: blood. Source of these receptors: a woman aged 55 to 70 in good health.

This clonotype was observed a handful of times. The V gene is TRBV20-1, the J gene TRBJ1-2, with D tentatively TRBD1 (5 bases). The length of the CDR3 is 13 residues. CDR1 and CDR2 (germline): DFQATT, SNEGSKA (reference sequence). The ends were cut back, 6 bases at V and 10 bases at J, with 21 bases in the middle. The DNA for the CDR3 is TGCAGTGCCGCCGACAGTCGTCTTCAGGACTACACCTTC. This translates into CSAADSRLQDYTF.

The chain carries TRBV20-1 and TRBJ1-3; D perhaps matches TRBD1 (5 bases). Germline CDR1 reads DFQATT; CDR2 reads SNEGSKA (reference sequence). This CDR3 contains 16 residues. Trimming left V 0 bases short and J 1 base short, with 13 bases between. CDR3 in DNA: TGCAGTGCTAGAGATGCGTACAGGCCATCTGGAAACACCATATATTTT. It encodes CSARDAYRPSGNTIYF.

The gene calls are TRBV14 and TRBJ2-5; D may be TRBD1 (5 bases). CDR3 length: 16 residues. V dropped 1 base and J dropped 5 bases, with 17 bases sitting between them. The germline CDR1 and CDR2 sequences are SGHDN and FVKESK. CDR3 DNA: TGTGCCAGCAGCCAAGCGATGGGCCTAAGGGGTGAGACCCAGTACTTC. It codes for CASSQAMGLRGETQYF.

The V and J genes are TRBV14 and TRBJ2-1; 8 nucleotides line up with TRBD2. This CDR3 spans 13 amino acids. Germline loops: CDR1 SGHDN, CDR2 FVKESK. The ends lost 4 bases at V and 11 bases at J; junction bases unmatched: 7. DNA for the CDR3: TGTGCCAGCAGCCCCCAGGGTAGCGGGAAGCAGTTCTTC. This translates into CASSPQGSGKQFF.

The sample holds a few counts of this clonotype. The chain recombines TRBV5-1 with TRBJ2-5, with no clear D. CDR1 SGHRS and CDR2 YFSETQ come from the germline V gene. V was pared by 3 bases and J by 2 bases, with 5 bases between. This CDR3 region has 12 residues. In nucleotides, the CDR3 is TGCGCCAGCAGCTGGTCTCAAGAGACCCAGTACTTC. Translation gives CASSWSQETQYF.

This chain links TRBV28 with TRBJ2-5; D is perhaps TRBD1 or TRBD2 (5 bases each). The J call may be wrong; the DNA end is better matched by TRBJ2-7. The CDR3 is 12 amino acids. The V gene's germline CDR1 is MDHEN and CDR2 SYDVKM. The CDR3 loop is CASTRGYYEQYF. CDR3 sequence (DNA): TGTGCCAGCACCCGGGGCTACTACGAGCAGTACTTC.

V gene TRBV9 combines with J gene TRBJ2-3; 9 positions match TRBD2. Per the germline V gene, CDR1 is SGDLS and CDR2 is YYNGEE. The CDR3 is 20 amino acids. V lost 4 bases to trimming and J lost 1 base; unmatched junction nucleotides: 19. The CDR3 sequence: CASSKRGALPKPARTDTQYF. The CDR3, as DNA: TGTGCCAGCAGCAAGCGGGGGGCGCTCCCTAAACCTGCGCGCACAGATACGCAGTATTTT.

In nucleotides, the CDR3 is TGTGCCACCAGCAGGGACAGGTTTTACGAGCAGTACTTC. Protein: CATSRDRFYEQYF. The chain carries TRBV15 and TRBJ2-7, with 7 positions matching TRBD1. The CDR3 extends over 13 amino acids. Trimming removed 3 bases from V and 4 bases from J; junction bases left unmatched: 3. The germline CDR1 and CDR2 sequences are LNHNV and YYDKDF (reference sequence).

CDR3 sequence reads: CATSHPESTEAFF. DNA of the CDR3: TGTGCCACCAGTCATCCAGAGTCCACTGAAGCTTTCTTT. V is TRBV15 and J is TRBJ1-1; D call uncertain. Trimming stripped 6 bases from V and 4 bases from J, with 12 bases between. The CDR3 covers 13 residues. Germline assignment: CDR1 LNHNV and CDR2 YYDKDF (reference sequence).

This chain links TRBV5-4 with TRBJ2-2; TRBD2 is a possible D gene (6 bases). Deletions cut 1 base from V and 4 bases from J, with 11 bases between. Germline V gene sequence: CDR1 SGHNT, CDR2 YYREEE (reference sequence). The CDR3 spans 15 residues. CDR3 region: CASSLTAGRTGELFF. CDR3 DNA sequence: TGTGCCAGCAGCTTGACGGCGGGGCGCACCGGGGAGCTGTTTTTT.

This clonotype has just one count. The chain links TRBV5-1 to TRBJ2-3; 7 nucleotides agree with TRBD2. Per germline, CDR1 SGHRS and CDR2 YFSETQ. The CDR3 length is 18 residues. V dropped 0 bases and J dropped 0; count of bases not matched to a gene: 10. CDR3 bases: TGCGCCAGCAGCTTGGTAAGGGCCAGCGGGACTAGCACAGATACGCAGTATTTT. It codes for CASSLVRASGTSTDTQYF.

The rearrangement uses TRBV5-1 and TRBJ2-7; TRBD2 agrees at 7 bases. Germline CDR1 and CDR2: SGHRS and YFSETQ. This CDR3 region has 15 residues. Germline trimming cut 4 bases from V and 2 bases from J; bases unmatched to any gene: 9. The CDR3 DNA is TGCGCCAGCAGCCGTCCCCTAGCGGACCCCTACGAGCAGTACTTC. Its translation: CASSRPLADPYEQYF.

Of note for this clonotype: At one end, the junction sequence differs from germline, possibly due to a read error. The V and J genes are TRBV12-3 or TRBV12-4 and TRBJ2-7; TRBD2 might be the D (5 bases). This CDR3 is built from 12 residues. CDR3 DNA sequence: TGTACCAGCAGTTTAGGGATGGAGGCCCAGTACTTC. Protein: CTSSLGMEAQYF.

The chain carries TRBV2 and TRBJ1-4; D possibly corresponds to TRBD1 (6 bases). The V and J ends lost 6 bases and 4 bases respectively, with 21 bases between them. The CDR3 covers 17 residues. Germline lookup yields CDR1 SNHLY and CDR2 FYNNEI. The CDR3 is CASSSPRGQSINEKLFF. The CDR3 DNA sequence: TGTGCCAGCAGCTCCCCGAGAGGACAGTCAATTAATGAAAAACTGTTTTTT.

The chain uses TRBV27 and TRBJ1-1; TRBD1 matches 7 bases. This CDR3 comprises 16 residues. The J segment lost 1 base and the V segment lost 2 bases, leaving 7 bases of the junction unmatched. In germline, CDR1 is MNHEY, CDR2 SMNVEV (reference sequence). This chain's CDR3 is CASSLGPGTANTEAFF. The CDR3 nucleotides read TGTGCCAGCAGTTTAGGTCCCGGGACAGCGAACACTGAAGCTTTCTTT.

This sequence joins TRBV6-1 and TRBJ1-6, with 9 bases matching TRBD1. This CDR3 is built from 15 residues. In germline, CDR1 is MNHNS, CDR2 SASEGT. V was pared by 5 bases and J by 8 bases, with 7 bases of the junction left unmatched. CDR3 coding DNA: TGTGCCAGCAGTACGGGACAGGGTTACTATTCACCCCTCCACTTT. Translation gives CASSTGQGYYSPLHF.

The gene calls are TRBV7-9 and TRBJ1-2, with unresolved D. The germline V gene has CDR1 SEHNR and CDR2 FQNEAQ (reference sequence). This CDR3 has 15 amino acids. V was shortened by 0 bases and J by 1 base, with 9 bases between the two germline ends. This CDR3 reads CASSLARENNYGYTF. In nucleotides, the CDR3 is TGTGCCAGCAGCTTAGCCCGGGAAAATAACTATGGCTACACCTTC.

This chain links TRBV12-3 or TRBV12-4 with TRBJ2-5; tentatively, D is TRBD1 or TRBD2 (5 bases each). Trimming stripped 2 bases from V and 5 bases from J, with 12 bases between. The CDR3 covers 14 residues. CDR3: CASSLHRSGETQYF. The CDR3 nucleotides read TGTGCCAGCAGTTTACACAGGTCGGGGGAGACCCAGTACTTC.

The CDR3 coding sequence is TGTGCCATCAGTGAGTCCCCCCGGGGAGGGAGCTCCTACGAGCAGTACTTC. Translating gives CAISESPRGGSSYEQYF. This chain uses TRBV10-3 with TRBJ2-7; TRBD2 matches at 7 bases. The CDR3 spans 17 residues. J was trimmed by 0 bases and V by 0 bases; bases with no gene match: 8. Germline lookup yields CDR1 ENHRY and CDR2 SYGVKD.

This clonotype occurred a few times. CDR3 protein: CASSQGLADTYEQYF. CDR3 DNA: TGCGCCAGCAGCCAGGGACTAGCGGATACATACGAGCAGTACTTC. The chain has TRBV4-1 and TRBJ2-7; 11 bases line up with TRBD2. The trim removed 3 bases at V and 4 bases at J, leaving 5 bases unmatched. The CDR3 runs to 15 residues. CDR1 MGHRA and CDR2 YSYEKL come from the germline V gene.

This chain uses TRBV21-1 with TRBJ2-5; TRBD1 was called by the table and not checked on the DNA. TRBV21-1 is described as a pseudogene. This CDR3 is 17 amino acids long. The DNA of the CDR3 is TGTGCCAGCAGCAAAGGGACAACAGGGGGGGAACAAGAGACCCAGTACTTC. Its protein is CASSKGTTGGEQETQYF.

The genes are TRBV5-5 and TRBJ2-7; 7 nucleotides line up with TRBD2. Germline lookup yields CDR1 SGHKS and CDR2 YYEKEE (reference sequence). V lost 3 bases to trimming and J lost 4 bases; unmatched junction nucleotides: 10. The CDR3 sequence is 15 residues long. The CDR3 spells CASSSPGTTLYEQYF. CDR3 in DNA: TGTGCCAGCAGCTCACCCGGGACTACCTTGTACGAGCAGTACTTC.

This chain uses TRBV5-1 with TRBJ2-1, with 9 positions matching TRBD2. Trimming cost V 1 base and J 14 bases; bases outside gene matches: 13. The CDR3 length is 15 residues. The germline V gene has CDR1 SGHRS and CDR2 YFSETQ. The CDR3 DNA is TGCGCCAGCAGCTTGTCGACTAGCGGACCCTCCCGGAAGTTCTTC. Its protein is CASSLSTSGPSRKFF.

The rearrangement joins TRBV5-1 to TRBJ1-6; 8 bases fit TRBD1. V lost 0 bases to trimming and J lost 7 bases; unmatched junction nucleotides: 9. Germline values: CDR1 SGHRS, CDR2 YFSETQ. CDR3 length equals 17 residues. The CDR3 DNA is TGCGCCAGCAGCTTGGCCTTCCCGACAGGGGCAAATTCACCCCTCCACTTT. Its translation: CASSLAFPTGANSPLHF.

The chain joins TRBV7-2 to TRBJ2-3; 10 bases are shared with TRBD1. The V gene end was trimmed by 5 bases and the J gene end by 5 bases; junction bases not matched to a gene: 16. Germline V gene sequence: CDR1 SGHTA, CDR2 FQGNSA. The CDR3 is 18 residues long. CDR3 amino acids: CASSIRVWGTGAVDTQYF. In DNA, the CDR3 is TGTGCCAGCAGCATAAGGGTGTGGGGGACAGGGGCTGTAGATACGCAGTATTTT.

This chain uses TRBV2 with TRBJ2-6; D gene uncertain. This CDR3 spans 14 amino acids. Trimming pared 9 bases from V and 1 base from J, leaving 10 bases between. Germline lookup yields CDR1 SNHLY and CDR2 FYNNEI. This CDR3 is CARISWSGANVLTF. CDR3 nucleotide sequence: TGTGCCAGAATTAGTTGGTCTGGGGCCAACGTCCTGACTTTC.

The chain employs TRBV4-3 and TRBJ2-1; possible D gene TRBD2, 6 bases. From germline, CDR1 is LGHNA and CDR2 YSLEER. V gave up 0 bases and J gave up 8 bases, with 14 bases separating them. This CDR3 is 15 amino acids long. The CDR3 DNA reads as TGCGCCAGCAGCCAAGAGTGGACTACGTGGGATGAGCAGTTCTTC. Encoded protein: CASSQEWTTWDEQFF.

The rearrangement joins TRBV3-1 to TRBJ2-1; D unresolved. Germline-derived CDR1 and CDR2 are LGHDT and YNNKEL (reference sequence). Trimming took 1 base from V and 2 from J, leaving 9 bases between them. The CDR3 is made up of 15 amino acids. CDR3 DNA sequence: TGTGCCAGCAGCCAAGCAGCTACTACCTACAATGAGCAGTTCTTC. Residues: CASSQAATTYNEQFF.

In its sample, this clonotype was seen once. V usage is TRBV27 and J usage is TRBJ1-2; TRBD1 aligns across 7 bases. Germline-derived CDR1 and CDR2 are MNHEY and SMNVEV (reference sequence). This CDR3 has 16 residues. V dropped 4 bases and J dropped 6; count of bases not matched to a gene: 14. The chain's CDR3 is CASSSTPGTAHNGYTF. In DNA form, the CDR3 reads TGTGCCAGCAGTTCAACCCCCGGGACAGCGCACAATGGCTACACCTTC.

This chain uses TRBV28 with TRBJ2-5; TRBD2 is a possible D gene (5 bases). The end of the DNA aligns better with TRBJ2-7, so the J call may be wrong. Germline V gives CDR1 MDHEN, CDR2 SYDVKM. The CDR3 totals 17 residues. The CDR3 spells CASSPSRGLPVVNEQYF. The CDR3 DNA is TGTGCCAGCAGTCCCTCCCGAGGGCTCCCGGTAGTCAACGAGCAGTACTTC.

The chain has TRBV28 and TRBJ2-6; D is undetermined. Germline lookup yields CDR1 MDHEN and CDR2 SYDVKM. Deletions cut 11 bases from V and 0 bases from J, with 20 bases between. There are 17 residues in the CDR3. CDR3 residues: CAADSGVTYSGANVLTF. CDR3 DNA sequence: TGTGCCGCTGACTCAGGTGTCACCTACTCTGGGGCCAACGTCCTGACTTTC. The whole variable domain, filled in from reference TRBV28 and TRBJ2-6, reads DVKVTQSSRYLVKRTGEKVFLECVQDMDHENMFWYRQDPGLGLRLIYFSYDVKMKEKGDIPEGYSVSREKKERFSLILESASTNQTSMYLCAADSGVTYSGANVLTFGAGSRLTVL.